These T cell receptor beta chains were read from a single sample in a study of blood T cell repertoires in COVID-19. Profiling relied on immunoSEQ multiplex PCR, and the TCRdb table lists in-frame clones only, not all of them. The repertoire consists of under 400,000 clones, with 88% occurring once and the leading ten covering 1.6%. Sample: peripheral blood. The receptors here all came from a woman younger than 45 with COVID-19, enrolled during active disease. The conserved cysteine and the conserved F or W are not part of the CDR3 here. A D gene is named only where the DNA matches it firmly.

j_gene: TRBJ1-1; len: 12; v_gene: TRBV28; d_gene: .; CDR3aa: ASSQNRENTEAF
j_gene: TRBJ2-3; len: 16; v_gene: TRBV27; d_gene: TRBD1; CDR3aa: ASSFIPPGQRAADTQY
j_gene: TRBJ2-2; len: 13; v_gene: TRBV27; d_gene: TRBD1; CDR3aa: ASSADRGLTGELF
j_gene: TRBJ2-7; len: 13; v_gene: TRBV5-8; d_gene: TRBD1; CDR3aa: ASSPTGGGAYEQY
j_gene: TRBJ1-1; len: 10; v_gene: TRBV10-3; d_gene: .; CDR3aa: AISQGRAEAF
j_gene: TRBJ2-5; len: 14; v_gene: TRBV11-3; d_gene: TRBD2; CDR3aa: ASSTASGGTQETQY
j_gene: TRBJ2-2; len: 15; v_gene: TRBV5-5; d_gene: .; CDR3aa: ASSLEPQAPNTGELF
j_gene: TRBJ1-3; len: 15; v_gene: TRBV28; d_gene: .; CDR3aa: ASSLTSNSFSGNTIY
j_gene: TRBJ2-3; len: 13; v_gene: TRBV15; d_gene: .; CDR3aa: ATSREGRGRDTQY
j_gene: TRBJ1-5; len: 13; v_gene: TRBV28; d_gene: TRBD1; CDR3aa: ASRNEGAPGQPQH
j_gene: TRBJ1-2; len: 10; v_gene: TRBV6-2/TRBV6-3; d_gene: .; CDR3aa: ASSYLSHGYT
j_gene: TRBJ2-5; len: 10; v_gene: TRBV2; d_gene: .; CDR3aa: ASSDVRETQY
j_gene: TRBJ1-5; len: 12; v_gene: TRBV6-2/TRBV6-3; d_gene: .; CDR3aa: ASSYEAGAQPQH
j_gene: TRBJ2-3; len: 14; v_gene: TRBV18; d_gene: TRBD2; CDR3aa: ASSPGTSGTTDTQY
j_gene: TRBJ1-2; len: 11; v_gene: TRBV2; d_gene: .; CDR3aa: ASSDQQNYGYT
j_gene: TRBJ1-1; len: 12; v_gene: TRBV7-6; d_gene: .; CDR3aa: ASSLAGVNTEAF
j_gene: TRBJ2-5; len: 13; v_gene: TRBV7-2; d_gene: .; CDR3aa: ASSLEVAMAETQY
j_gene: TRBJ1-1; len: 12; v_gene: TRBV19; d_gene: .; CDR3aa: ASRLAGWNTEAF
j_gene: TRBJ1-2; len: 11; v_gene: TRBV2; d_gene: .; CDR3aa: ASSSQGKSGYT
j_gene: TRBJ1-1; len: 13; v_gene: TRBV7-9; d_gene: .; CDR3aa: ASSLTTAGNTEAF
j_gene: TRBJ2-3; len: 12; v_gene: TRBV24-1; d_gene: TRBD1; CDR3aa: ATRGQGDTDTQY
j_gene: TRBJ2-3; len: 17; v_gene: TRBV6-1; d_gene: TRBD2; CDR3aa: ASSEAPRWRGGFTDTQY
j_gene: TRBJ1-1; len: 10; v_gene: TRBV2; d_gene: .; CDR3aa: ASSQGGTEAF
j_gene: TRBJ2-3; len: 13; v_gene: TRBV5-1; d_gene: .; CDR3aa: ASSPGPGGTDTQY
j_gene: TRBJ2-1; len: 13; v_gene: TRBV19; d_gene: .; CDR3aa: ASSPGLGGRDEQF
j_gene: TRBJ2-5; len: 12; v_gene: TRBV19; d_gene: .; CDR3aa: ACRGGGRLETQY
j_gene: TRBJ2-2; len: 13; v_gene: TRBV28; d_gene: .; CDR3aa: ASSLVGVPTGELF
j_gene: TRBJ1-2; len: 11; v_gene: TRBV3-1/TRBV3-2; d_gene: .; CDR3aa: ASSQDGTRGYT
j_gene: TRBJ2-2; len: 12; v_gene: TRBV6-5; d_gene: TRBD2; CDR3aa: ASGGLAGTGELF
j_gene: TRBJ1-4; len: 13; v_gene: TRBV24-1; d_gene: .; CDR3aa: ATSDGSGYNEKLF
j_gene: TRBJ1-2; len: 13; v_gene: TRBV30; d_gene: .; CDR3aa: AWTLGGNSNYGYT
j_gene: TRBJ2-7; len: 12; v_gene: TRBV7-9; d_gene: TRBD1; CDR3aa: ASRRDRLSYEQY
j_gene: TRBJ2-7; len: 11; v_gene: TRBV19; d_gene: TRBD1; CDR3aa: ASSGQGPFEQY
j_gene: TRBJ1-1; len: 10; v_gene: TRBV2; d_gene: .; CDR3aa: ASSVGGAEAF
j_gene: TRBJ1-3; len: 13; v_gene: TRBV11-3; d_gene: .; CDR3aa: ASSWTESSGNTIY
j_gene: TRBJ2-1; len: 13; v_gene: TRBV6-7; d_gene: TRBD1; CDR3aa: ATTRTGSSYNEQF
j_gene: TRBJ1-2; len: 12; v_gene: TRBV2; d_gene: TRBD1; CDR3aa: ASTPGTGRAGYT
j_gene: TRBJ1-3; len: 12; v_gene: TRBV6-2/TRBV6-3; d_gene: .; CDR3aa: ASSYGGSRNTIY
j_gene: TRBJ2-7; len: 12; v_gene: TRBV27; d_gene: .; CDR3aa: ASSLLQVPHEQY
j_gene: TRBJ1-2; len: 13; v_gene: TRBV7-9; d_gene: .; CDR3aa: ASSLESVTNYGYT
j_gene: TRBJ2-5; len: 13; v_gene: TRBV7-2; d_gene: TRBD2; CDR3aa: ASRFRRGGGETQY
j_gene: TRBJ2-1; len: 12; v_gene: TRBV27; d_gene: .; CDR3aa: ASSPLGGSNEQF
j_gene: TRBJ1-1; len: 10; v_gene: TRBV7-9; d_gene: .; CDR3aa: ASSYGLYEAF
j_gene: TRBJ1-2; len: 12; v_gene: TRBV5-8; d_gene: TRBD1; CDR3aa: ASSRQGTGYSYT
j_gene: TRBJ2-1; len: 16; v_gene: TRBV7-9; d_gene: TRBD2; CDR3aa: ASSLPPRLAGGHNEQF
j_gene: TRBJ2-2; len: 15; v_gene: TRBV7-9; d_gene: .; CDR3aa: ASSGYRDNLNTGELF
j_gene: TRBJ1-1; len: 13; v_gene: TRBV4-1; d_gene: TRBD1; CDR3aa: ASSQSGTGTTEAF
j_gene: TRBJ1-2; len: 11; v_gene: TRBV6-5; d_gene: .; CDR3aa: ATSSPGGRDYT
j_gene: TRBJ1-1; len: 14; v_gene: TRBV24-1; d_gene: TRBD1; CDR3aa: ATSDRGQYGPTEAF
j_gene: TRBJ1-5; len: 13; v_gene: TRBV19; d_gene: .; CDR3aa: ATHRQGSGNQPQH
j_gene: TRBJ1-2; len: 13; v_gene: TRBV6-6; d_gene: TRBD1; CDR3aa: ASSYWGQGAEGYT
j_gene: TRBJ1-3; len: 12; v_gene: TRBV29-1; d_gene: TRBD1; CDR3aa: SVDQGAVGNTIY
j_gene: TRBJ1-1; len: 15; v_gene: TRBV5-6; d_gene: .; CDR3aa: ASSPLGGTGGHTEAF
j_gene: TRBJ1-3; len: 14; v_gene: TRBV11-2; d_gene: .; CDR3aa: ASSSSRETSGNTIY
j_gene: TRBJ2-3; len: 11; v_gene: TRBV7-2; d_gene: .; CDR3aa: ASSLSGPDTQY
j_gene: TRBJ1-5; len: 13; v_gene: TRBV6-5; d_gene: TRBD1; CDR3aa: ATRLDRSSNQPQH
j_gene: TRBJ2-5; len: 11; v_gene: TRBV6-5; d_gene: TRBD1; CDR3aa: ASNRGPGETQY
j_gene: TRBJ1-2; len: 13; v_gene: TRBV3-1/TRBV3-2; d_gene: .; CDR3aa: ASSRHRKLSYGYT